A single sample gave rise to the 30 T cell receptor beta chains below, sequenced in a study of CD8 T cells in ankylosing spondylitis. Study-wide results and caveats: Among TCR beta sequences, a motif of about 8 highly homologous variants appeared characteristic of ankylosing spondylitis blood.

No antigen has been identified for these receptors. In TCRdb, the 5' RACE reads were re-called with MiXCR into one record per CDR3 protein. The sample lists 220,000 or so distinct CDR3 sequences; around 19% were seen once. The sample was blood, either unsorted or a sorted T cell fraction (not recorded which). The receptors shown here come from a male donor with ankylosing spondylitis.

The chain carries TRBV7-9 and TRBJ2-7, with TRBD1 matching 8 bases. J was trimmed by 5 bases and V by 5 bases; bases with no gene match: 11. Germline CDR1 is SEHNR and CDR2 is FQNEAQ (reference sequence). This CDR3 is built from 15 residues. CDR3 DNA: TGTGCCAGCAGCATCGCCCAGGGGGCTTTCAACGAGCAGTACTTC. Its translation: CASSIAQGAFNEQYF.

Ten or more counts support this clonotype. The chain carries TRBV11-1 and TRBJ2-3, with D unresolved. V dropped 2 bases and J dropped 0 bases, with 9 bases sitting between them. The CDR3 consists of 15 residues. The germline V gene has CDR1 SGHAT and CDR2 FQDESV (reference sequence). CDR3 sequence (DNA): TGTGCCAGCAGCTTATGGACCGATAGCACAGATACGCAGTATTTT. Protein: CASSLWTDSTDTQYF.

V is TRBV5-1 and J is TRBJ1-1, with D maybe TRBD1 (6 bases). This CDR3 has 16 residues. Per the germline V gene, CDR1 is SGHRS and CDR2 is YFSETQ. The V end lost 2 bases, the J end lost 1 base, and 15 bases lay between the germline ends. CDR3 coding DNA: TGCGCCAGCAGCTTCTGGGGGCCATCGGGGAACACTGAAGCTTTCTTT. It is translated as CASSFWGPSGNTEAFF.

This clonotype was seen repeatedly, ten times or more. The chain joins TRBV12-3 or TRBV12-4 to TRBJ2-1; D is uncertain. The V end lost 5 bases, the J end lost 0 bases, and 14 bases lay between the germline ends. This CDR3 is built from 16 residues. The CDR3 DNA follows: TGTGCCAGCAGTCCCCCCAGCAGGCGCTCCTACAATGAGCAGTTCTTC. Amino acids: CASSPPSRRSYNEQFF.

The chain joins TRBV24-1 to TRBJ2-1; D assignment may be TRBD1 or TRBD2 (6 bases each). The V gene's germline CDR1 is KGHDR and CDR2 SFDVKD. CDR3 length: 17 residues. V was trimmed by 4 bases and J by 6 bases, leaving 21 bases between them. Here the CDR3 reads CATSDRGTSRSLNEQFF. The DNA for the CDR3 is TGTGCCACCAGTGACCGCGGGACATCGAGGTCCCTCAATGAGCAGTTCTTC.

This clonotype turned up a few times. The rearrangement links TRBV3-1 to TRBJ2-5, with 11 bases that match TRBD2. Germline lookup yields CDR1 LGHDT and CDR2 YNNKEL (reference sequence). V shed 4 bases and J 4 bases; nucleotides not matched to a gene: 5. CDR3 size: 15 residues. The CDR3 is CASSRLGTSGETQYF. The CDR3 bases are TGTGCCAGCAGCCGTCTTGGGACTAGCGGAGAGACCCAGTACTTC.

This clonotype showed up just a few times. The gene calls are TRBV30 and TRBJ2-1, with 8 bases fitting TRBD1. The CDR3 runs to 14 residues. CDR1 and CDR2 from the germline V gene are GTSNPN and SVGIG (reference sequence). The junction had 10 bases not matched to a gene; V was cut back by 8 bases and J by 4 bases. The CDR3 DNA sequence: TGTGCCGCAGATCGGGACAGGACATACAATGAGCAGTTCTTC. Translating gives CAADRDRTYNEQFF.

This chain joins TRBV4-3 and TRBJ1-2; 10 bases align to TRBD1. The CDR3 length is 16 residues. Per the germline V gene, CDR1 is LGHNA and CDR2 is YSLEER. After removal of 0 bases from V and 4 bases from J, the junction contained 5 bases not matched to a gene. The CDR3 DNA reads as TGCGCCAGCAGCCAAGATTTGACAGGGGGCGCCTATGGCTACACCTTC. It is translated as CASSQDLTGGAYGYTF.

This chain links TRBV27 with TRBJ2-2; no definite D call. CDR3 length: 16 residues. Germline V gene data show CDR1 as MNHEY and CDR2 as SMNVEV (reference sequence). Deletions cut 5 bases from V and 2 bases from J, with 15 bases between. The CDR3 DNA reads TGTGCCAGCAGTCCCGAATGGGTTGGTAACACCGGGGAGCTGTTTTTT. This codes for CASSPEWVGNTGELFF.

The chain couples TRBV27 to TRBJ1-1, with 9 bases aligning to TRBD1. This CDR3 is built from 14 residues. V dropped 6 bases and J dropped 5; count of bases not matched to a gene: 7. CDR1 MNHEY and CDR2 SMNVEV come from the germline V gene (reference sequence). The CDR3 here is CASRRDRDGTEAFF. Written as DNA, the CDR3 is TGTGCCAGCAGACGGGACAGGGACGGTACTGAAGCTTTCTTT.

In DNA form, the CDR3 reads TGTGCCAGCACGGGGGGGGGCCCCGATGGCTACACCTTC. Translating it yields CASTGGGPDGYTF. This chain links TRBV12-3 or TRBV12-4 with TRBJ1-2; possible D gene TRBD1, 6 bases. The V end was cut by 7 bases, the J end by 6 bases, with 15 bases between. The CDR3 is 13 residues long.

In its sample, this clonotype was seen many times. The chain uses TRBV12-3 or TRBV12-4 and TRBJ2-5; D is perhaps TRBD1 or TRBD2 (5 bases each). Between the trimmed V and J ends, which lost 5 bases and 2 bases, there was a span of 9 bases. This CDR3 region has 13 residues. CDR3 amino acids: CASSPGPQETQYF. In DNA form, the CDR3 reads TGTGCCAGCAGTCCGGGACCTCAAGAGACCCAGTACTTC.

The rearrangement links TRBV5-1 to TRBJ1-2; D is unresolved. Germline CDR1 SGHRS, CDR2 YFSETQ. Between the trimmed V and J ends, which lost 0 bases and 4 bases, there was a span of 4 bases. This CDR3 is built from 12 residues. CDR3 sequence: CASSLVGYGYTF. The DNA of the CDR3 is TGCGCCAGCAGCTTGGTCGGCTATGGCTACACCTTC.

This clonotype has just a few counts. The rearrangement joins TRBV15 to TRBJ1-3, with D hard to call. The germline V gene encodes CDR1 LNHNV and CDR2 YYDKDF (reference sequence). The V and J ends lost 6 bases and 1 base respectively, with 10 bases between them. This CDR3 has 14 residues. The CDR3 here is CATRDVGSGNTIYF. In DNA form, the CDR3 reads TGTGCCACCAGAGACGTCGGGTCTGGAAACACCATATATTTT. Together with reference TRBV15 and TRBJ1-3, the CDR3 gives the full variable domain: DAMVIQNPRYQVTQFGKPVTLSCSQTLNHNVMYWYQQKSSQAPKLLFHYYDKDFNNEADTPDNFQSRRPNTSFCFLDIRSPGLGDTAMYLCATRDVGSGNTIYFGEGSWLTVV.

The chain is built from TRBV5-1 and TRBJ2-3; D gene unclear. The germline V gene has CDR1 SGHRS and CDR2 YFSETQ. V gave up 0 bases and J gave up 4 bases, with 9 bases separating them. The CDR3 has 14 amino acids. CDR3 coding DNA: TGCGCCAGCAGCTTGGATAGGGCGGCAGATACGCAGTATTTT. It translates to CASSLDRAADTQYF. The whole variable domain, remainder taken from reference TRBV5-1 and TRBJ2-3, is KAGVTQTPRYLIKTRGQQVTLSCSPISGHRSVSWYQQTPGQGLQFLFEYFSETQRNKGNFPGRFSGRQFSNSRSEMNVSTLELGDSALYLCASSLDRAADTQYFGPGTRLTVL.

This clonotype was picked up a small number of times. The chain has TRBV29-1 and TRBJ1-1, with 8 positions matching TRBD1. V dropped 6 bases and J dropped 6; count of bases not matched to a gene: 9. The germline V gene encodes CDR1 SQVTM and CDR2 ANQGSEA. CDR3 length: 13 amino acids. The CDR3 sequence is CSVTGQAAPEAFF. The DNA of the CDR3 is TGCAGCGTGACGGGACAGGCCGCACCTGAAGCTTTCTTT.

Many counts were recorded for this clonotype. This chain connects TRBV12-3 or TRBV12-4 to TRBJ2-7; the D is unclear. The CDR3 has 13 amino acids. V was cut by 5 bases and J by 2 bases, with 10 bases left in between. CDR3 coding DNA: TGTGCCAGCAGTCCATCCCAAACCTACGAGCAGTACTTC. Protein: CASSPSQTYEQYF.

This clonotype has a handful of counts. This rearrangement joins TRBV11-2 to TRBJ2-2; D uncertain. Germline V gene lookup returns CDR1 SGHAT and CDR2 FQNNGV. The CDR3 covers 15 residues. V was cut by 0 bases and J by 6 bases, with 11 bases left in between. The chain's CDR3 is CASSLDGLGSGELFF. The CDR3 coding sequence is TGTGCCAGCAGCTTAGACGGGCTTGGGTCCGGGGAGCTGTTTTTT.

The table lists this clonotype with a few counts. This chain uses TRBV11-2 with TRBJ2-1; TRBD1 matches 7 bases. The germline V gene encodes CDR1 SGHAT and CDR2 FQNNGV. The CDR3 is made up of 17 amino acids. Unmatched junction bases numbered 5, after V lost 0 bases and J lost 0 bases. The CDR3 bases are TGTGCCAGCAGCTTAGAGAGGGGACAGAGCTCCTACAATGAGCAGTTCTTC. Translating it yields CASSLERGQSSYNEQFF.

V usage is TRBV7-9 and J usage is TRBJ2-1, with 11 bases that match TRBD1. The trim removed 3 bases at V and 9 bases at J, leaving 7 bases unmatched. Germline values: CDR1 SEHNR, CDR2 FQNEAQ (reference sequence). The CDR3 sequence is 15 residues long. CDR3 DNA: TGTGCCAGCAGCTTCGGACAGGGGGCCACCCGTGAGCAGTTCTTC. Translation gives CASSFGQGATREQFF. The complete variable domain, with remaining parts taken from reference TRBV7-9 and TRBJ2-1, reads DTGVSQNPRHKITKRGQNVTFRCDPISEHNRLYWYRQTLGQGPEFLTYFQNEAQLEKSRLLSDRFSAERPKGSFSTLEIQRTEQGDSAMYLCASSFGQGATREQFFGPGTRLTVL.

The chain has TRBV12-3 or TRBV12-4 and TRBJ1-3, with unresolved D. V was shortened by 5 bases and J by 0 bases, with 14 bases between the two germline ends. CDR3 length: 16 residues. Written as DNA, the CDR3 is TGTGCCAGCAGTCTAAATCCGAGAGTCTCTGGAAACACCATATATTTT. As protein: CASSLNPRVSGNTIYF.

The chain has TRBV6-9 and TRBJ2-5; D is uncertain. Trimming shortened V by 9 bases and J by 7 bases, and 12 bases separated the two germline ends. Germline CDR1 and CDR2: MNHGY and SVAAGI. The CDR3 covers 11 residues. The CDR3, as DNA: TGTGCCAGGCAACTTCCGGGGACCCAGTACTTC. The encoded protein is CARQLPGTQYF.

In its sample, this clonotype was seen many times. This chain's CDR3 is CSVEVWDGNYNEQFF. CDR3 DNA: TGCAGCGTTGAAGTCTGGGACGGAAACTACAATGAGCAGTTCTTC. The chain joins TRBV29-1 to TRBJ2-1; either TRBD1 or TRBD2 may fit D (5 bases each). Deletions cut 1 base from V and 3 bases from J, with 13 bases between. The CDR3 is 15 amino acids. From germline, CDR1 is SQVTM and CDR2 ANQGSEA.

This clonotype was recorded a few times. The chain links TRBV18 to TRBJ1-2, with a possible D match to TRBD1 (5 bases). Germline CDR1 KGHSH, CDR2 LQKENI. This CDR3 is built from 17 residues. Trimming took off 8 bases at V and 6 bases at J, with 28 bases between the two ends. The CDR3 reads CASPKSVQVVDPHGYTF. CDR3 DNA sequence: TGTGCCAGCCCAAAGAGCGTACAGGTGGTGGACCCCCATGGCTACACCTTC. Together with reference TRBV18 and TRBJ1-2, the CDR3 gives the full variable domain: NAGVMQNPRHLVRRRGQEARLRCSPMKGHSHVYWYRQLPEEGLKFMVYLQKENIIDESGMPKERFSAEFPKEGPSILRIQQVVRGDSAAYFCASPKSVQVVDPHGYTFGSGTRLTVV.

This clonotype was found a few times. This sequence joins TRBV30 and TRBJ1-1; no reliable D call. Germline V gene sequence: CDR1 GTSNPN, CDR2 SVGIG (reference sequence). Between the trimmed V and J ends, which lost 6 bases and 0 bases, there was a span of 11 bases. This CDR3 has 13 amino acids. CDR3 sequence: CACSGQMNTEAFF. CDR3 sequence (DNA): TGTGCCTGCTCGGGCCAGATGAACACTGAAGCTTTCTTT.

V is TRBV2 and J is TRBJ2-7; D is undetermined. In germline, CDR1 is SNHLY, CDR2 FYNNEI. Trimming took off 3 bases at V and 1 base at J, with 16 bases between the two ends. The CDR3 length is 16 residues. CDR3 residues: CASSDLSIDSSYEQYF. The CDR3 coding sequence is TGTGCCAGCAGTGATTTGTCTATCGATAGTTCCTACGAGCAGTACTTC.

The chain has TRBV20-1 and TRBJ2-5; 7 bases line up with TRBD2. Germline CDR1 is DFQATT and CDR2 is SNEGSKA (reference sequence). This CDR3 has 14 residues. V was pared by 0 bases and J by 3 bases, with 4 bases of the junction left unmatched. CDR3 nucleotides: TGCAGTGCTAGAGATCTGGGGGGGGAAGAGACCCAGTACTTC. Translating it yields CSARDLGGEETQYF.

This clonotype turned up a few times. This chain links TRBV4-3 with TRBJ2-7; D remains ambiguous. This CDR3 is built from 15 residues. CDR1 is LGHNA, CDR2 YSLEER, per germline. The V end lost 0 bases, the J end lost 1 base, and 10 bases lay between the germline ends. The CDR3 loop is CASSQDRAPSYEQYF. CDR3 in DNA: TGCGCCAGCAGCCAAGATCGGGCGCCGTCCTACGAGCAGTACTTC.

Concerning this clonotype: The germline gene is not matched at one end of the junction; a read error may be the cause. This chain uses TRBV7-7 with TRBJ2-1, with 7 positions matching TRBD1. The CDR3 totals 15 residues. Per the germline V gene, CDR1 is SSHAT and CDR2 is FNYEAQ (reference sequence). This chain's CDR3 is CASSPGTAMYNEQFF. The CDR3, as DNA: TGTGCTAGCAGCCCCGGGACAGCCATGTACAATGAGCAGTTCTTC.

J is TRBJ2-5 and V is TRBV4-2; D gene unclear. Trimming removed 3 bases at V and 5 bases at J, with 10 bases between. CDR1 and CDR2 (germline): LGHNA, YNFKEQ. The CDR3 is made up of 13 amino acids. This chain's CDR3 is CASSQRFGETQYF. The CDR3 nucleotides read TGTGCCAGCAGCCAGAGGTTTGGGGAGACCCAGTACTTC.